Each of the 10 T cell receptor beta chains below was sequenced from the same sample in a study of control samples from healthy donors and cancer patients (TCRdb year 2020). Receptor amplification or capture employed the immunoSEQ multiplex PCR assay. The immuneACCESS repertoire file appears here via TCRdb, limited to in-frame rearrangements. These files lack a portion of the clones; in checked studies, under half of the deficit traces to unresolved V genes, and the cause of the others is not known. In all, the sample holds about 49,000 clones, and just over 85% of those were seen once. About 2.6% of the sample is taken by the ten largest. The sequencing sample was made of PBMCs. These receptors were collected from a woman between 50 and 59 years old with lung cancer.

This clone was detected once. The rearrangement joins TRBV19 to TRBJ1-1; D gene ambiguous. V lost 4 bases and J lost 8, with 8 bases in between. The CDR3 spans 11 residues. Per germline, CDR1 LNHDA and CDR2 SQIVND (reference sequence). The CDR3 is CASSSALEAFF. The CDR3 nucleotides are TGTGCCAGTAGTAGCGCGCTGGAAGCTTTCTTT.

This clone was recorded only once. The gene calls are TRBV14 and TRBJ1-1; D is perhaps TRBD1 (5 bases). The V gene's germline CDR1 is SGHDN and CDR2 FVKESK. Trimming removed 5 bases at V and 0 bases at J, with 19 bases between. The CDR3 runs to 17 residues. The chain's CDR3 is CASSGNGVRDMNTEAFF. DNA for the CDR3: TGTGCCAGCAGCGGCAACGGCGTCAGGGATATGAACACTGAAGCTTTCTTT.

The J gene is TRBJ2-1, the V gene TRBV3-1 (or the pseudogene TRBV3-2); D tentatively fits TRBD1 or TRBD2 (5 bases each). V was pared by 0 bases and J by 3 bases, with 12 bases between. CDR1 and CDR2 from the germline V gene are LGHDT and YNNKEL (reference sequence). This CDR3 region has 16 residues. In DNA, the CDR3 is TGTGCCAGCAGCCAAGAGGGACCGGGGTTCTACAATGAGCAGTTCTTC. Its protein product is CASSQEGPGFYNEQFF.

The CDR3 loop is CASSLGGAFDTLHF. The CDR3 nucleotides are TGTGCCAGCAGCTTGGGGGGAGCATTTGACACCCTCCACTTT. This chain connects TRBV11-3 to TRBJ1-6, with D possibly being TRBD1 (5 bases). The CDR3 runs 14 residues. Germline CDR1 is SGHNT and CDR2 is YENEEA. Deletions cut 3 bases from V and 14 bases from J, with 17 bases between.

This chain links TRBV12-5 with TRBJ2-1; the match to TRBD1 covers 8 bases. V dropped 8 bases and J dropped 10; count of bases not matched to a gene: 7. Germline loops: CDR1 LGHNT, CDR2 FRNRAP. The CDR3 spans 12 residues. The CDR3 nucleotides are TGTGCTAGTCGCCAGGGGGCTTTGGAGCAGTTCTTC. It specifies CASRQGALEQFF.

The chain combines TRBV5-6 with TRBJ2-1; tentative D call: TRBD2 (5 bases). This CDR3 contains 16 residues. The germline V gene has CDR1 SGHDT and CDR2 YYEEEE. Trimming shortened V by 2 bases and J by 10 bases, and 22 bases separated the two germline ends. Written as DNA, the CDR3 is TGTGCCAGCAGCTTCCCCGGGGATCAAACATCGGGAGAGCAGTTCTTC. Encoded protein: CASSFPGDQTSGEQFF.

The rearrangement joins TRBV2 to TRBJ1-1; D perhaps matches TRBD1 (5 bases). The length of the CDR3 is 13 residues. Between the trimmed V and J ends, which lost 5 bases and 2 bases, there was a span of 9 bases. The germline V gene encodes CDR1 SNHLY and CDR2 FYNNEI. CDR3 sequence (DNA): TGTGCCAGCAGTCAGGGACCTAACACTGAAGCTTTCTTT. It is translated as CASSQGPNTEAFF.

This chain's CDR3 is CASSIVRGWGLGANVLTF. CDR3 nucleotides: TGTGCCAGTAGTATAGTTCGGGGATGGGGACTTGGCGCCAACGTCCTGACTTTC. The genes are TRBV19 and TRBJ2-6; tentative D call: TRBD2 (6 bases). This CDR3 comprises 18 residues. Germline CDR1 and CDR2: LNHDA and SQIVND (reference sequence). The V end was cut by 1 base, the J end by 7 bases, with 20 bases between.

The CDR3: CASSPSGVQLMNTEAFF. CDR3 nucleotide sequence: TGTGCCAGCAGCCCGTCGGGGGTCCAGCTGATGAACACTGAAGCTTTCTTT. This chain connects TRBV3-1 (or the pseudogene TRBV3-2) to TRBJ1-1, with a weak D call TRBD1 (5 bases). This CDR3 comprises 17 residues. Germline V gene lookup returns CDR1 LGHDT and CDR2 YNNKEL (reference sequence). The germline V and J ends were trimmed by 4 bases and 0 bases, with 18 bases remaining between them.

The V call is TRBV5-1, the J call TRBJ1-4; 7 nucleotides line up with TRBD1. From germline, CDR1 is SGHRS and CDR2 YFSETQ. V gave up 3 bases and J gave up 3 bases; unmatched junction bases: 2. The CDR3 has 14 residues. The CDR3 nucleotides read TGCGCCAGCAGCTCCCAGGGGGCTAATGAAAAACTGTTTTTT. It translates to CASSSQGANEKLFF.